Below, 22 T cell receptor beta chains from the same sample are listed, as sequenced in a study of tumor-infiltrating lymphocytes in primary liver carcinoma. The input was 450 to 550 ng total RNA; TCR beta cDNA was made from it with a constant-region primer. Each TCR beta library was derived from three nested multiplex PCR rounds that employed slightly modified ARM-PCR. Both of the initial two PCR rounds ran for about 11 cycles and employed TRBV1-TRBV30 forward primers alongside a C-beta reverse primer. MiXCR, run by TCRdb on the multiplex PCR reads, gives a single entry per CDR3 protein. The repertoire holds 47,000 or so distinct CDR3 sequences, about 68% seen once, with about 30% in the top ten. The study co-extracted DNA and RNA from around 20-30 mg of unsorted bulk tissue. The sequenced sample consisted of liver tumor tissue from sampling region 3. Subset specified: tumor region T3, left-lateral pole. These receptor sequences come from a man aged 40-55 years with primary liver carcinoma and hepatitis B virus infection.

V usage is TRBV7-2 and J usage is TRBJ2-1; 7 bases map to TRBD2. The CDR3 loop spans 15 amino acids. In germline, CDR1 is SGHTA, CDR2 FQGNSA. V gave up 5 bases and J gave up 3 bases; unmatched junction bases: 7. CDR3 region: CASSGARGSYNEQFF. CDR3 sequence (DNA): TGTGCCAGCAGCGGAGCCCGCGGGAGCTACAATGAGCAGTTCTTC.

For this clonotype: A read error may account for a junction end that differs from germline. The chain carries TRBV11-1 and TRBJ2-7; 8 bases map to TRBD1. Germline CDR1 SGHAT, CDR2 FQDESV (reference sequence). The CDR3 has 18 residues. CDR3 coding DNA: TGTGCCTGCAACTTCAACTTTGCCCGGACAGGGCAACCCTACGAGCAGTGCTTC. Translation gives CACNFNFARTGQPYEQCF.

This clonotype showed up just a few times. The chain has TRBV11-2 and TRBJ2-1; D unresolved. The CDR3 sequence is 12 residues long. Germline-derived CDR1 and CDR2 are SGHAT and FQNNGV. V was pared by 5 bases and J by 7 bases, with 9 bases between. The CDR3 protein is CASSLGRNEQFF. The CDR3 coding sequence is TGTGCCAGCAGCCTCGGGCGGAATGAGCAGTTCTTC.

A word on this clonotype: At one boundary the junction diverges from the germline segment, which might be a read error. The chain employs TRBV6-5 and TRBJ2-2, with a possible D match to TRBD2 (5 bases). This CDR3 has 15 residues. CDR1 is MNHEY, CDR2 SVGAGI, per germline. In nucleotides, the CDR3 is TGTGCCAGCAGTTACGCAGTGGACGGCAATGGGGAGCTGTTCTTT. It specifies CASSYAVDGNGELFF.

Remarks on this clonotype: A junction end diverges from the germline sequence, so it may reflect a read error. V gene TRBV11-2 combines with J gene TRBJ2-7; D is undetermined. Germline V gene sequence: CDR1 SGHAT, CDR2 FQNNGV. The CDR3 loop spans 14 amino acids. The CDR3 loop reads CASSLIDGAYGQYF. In DNA form, the CDR3 reads TGTGCCAGCAGCTTAATCGACGGAGCCTACGGGCAATACTTT.

Points on this clonotype: Mismatch with germline at one junction end may stem from a read error. The rearrangement links TRBV6-5 to TRBJ2-2; D ambiguous. The CDR3 loop spans 15 amino acids. Germline loops: CDR1 MNHEY, CDR2 SVGAGI. This CDR3 is CASSYVVDDTGELFF. As DNA, the CDR3 is TGTGCCAGCAGCTACGTAGTGGACGACACTGGGGAGCTGTTTTTT.

This clonotype occurred many times. V and J are TRBV5-1 and TRBJ1-1, with no clear D. The CDR3 consists of 13 residues. The germline V gene encodes CDR1 SGHRS and CDR2 YFSETQ. V was pared by 1 base and J by 1 base, with 5 bases between. In DNA form, the CDR3 reads TGCGCCAGCAGCTTGAATGAGAACACTGAAGCTTTCTTT. Protein product: CASSLNENTEAFF.

With regard to this clonotype: One junction end disagrees with the germline gene, perhaps due to a read error. The chain has TRBV6-5 and TRBJ2-1; D gene unclear. This CDR3 spans 13 amino acids. Germline assignment: CDR1 MNHEY and CDR2 SVGAGI. The CDR3 spells CVSSYTGNNEQSF. CDR3 nucleotide sequence: TGTGTCAGCAGTTACACTGGCAACAATGAGCAGTCCTTC.

For this clonotype: Sequence at one end of the junction differs from germline and may be a read error. The gene calls are TRBV6-5 and TRBJ1-2; D gene uncertain. The CDR3 consists of 13 residues. Germline values: CDR1 MNHEY, CDR2 SVGAGI. CDR3 DNA: TGTACCAGCACCAGAGGGCCGCGACGTGGCTACACCTTC. Translating gives CTSTRGPRRGYTF.

The DNA of the CDR3 is TGCAGTGCCGGCCGCAATAGCGGGAGTGTTTACAATGAGCAGTTCTTC. It yields the protein CSAGRNSGSVYNEQFF. V usage is TRBV20-1 and J usage is TRBJ2-1; the match to TRBD2 covers 9 bases. Germline loops: CDR1 DFQATT, CDR2 SNEGSKA (reference sequence). V was clipped by 6 bases and J by 4 bases; unmatched bases: 13. This CDR3 has 16 amino acids.

This clonotype was detected many times. The chain recombines TRBV5-1 with TRBJ1-2; 7 bases match TRBD1. V trimming: 3 bases; J trimming: 8 bases; junction bases outside the gene matches: 13. CDR3 length: 15 amino acids. Germline CDR1 is SGHRS and CDR2 is YFSETQ. CDR3 amino acids: CASSSNRGGMSGYTF. The CDR3 DNA follows: TGCGCCAGCAGCTCCAACAGGGGCGGAATGAGCGGCTACACCTTC.

On this clonotype: Sequence at one end of the junction differs from germline and may be a read error. CDR3 coding DNA: TGTGCCAGCTGCTTTGATCGGGACAGGGTCAGCACCGGGGAGCTGTTATTT. Amino acid sequence: CASCFDRDRVSTGELLF. V is TRBV11-2 and J is TRBJ2-2; 9 bases fit TRBD1. The CDR3 has 17 amino acids. CDR1 and CDR2 from the germline V gene are SGHAT and FQNNGV.

About this clonotype itself: One end of the junction varies from germline; a read error may be responsible. The rearrangement links TRBV7-9 to TRBJ2-3; a weak D match, TRBD1 (6 bases). There are 16 residues in the CDR3. Germline V CDR1 and CDR2: SEHNR, FQNEAQ (reference sequence). This CDR3 is CASTNLDRDGTDAQYF. The CDR3 region has the DNA TGTGCCAGTACTAACTTGGACAGAGACGGCACAGATGCGCAATATTTT.

This chain joins TRBV6-5 and TRBJ2-5; perhaps D is TRBD1 or TRBD2 (5 bases each). Per germline, CDR1 MNHEY and CDR2 SVGAGI. Deletions cut 10 bases from V and 3 bases from J, with 18 bases between. The CDR3 spans 14 residues. The CDR3 DNA is TGTGCCAATAGTTATGTGGGGGAGAAAGAGACCCAGTACTTC. This translates into CANSYVGEKETQYF.

This clonotype was recorded only once. The junction shows a germline mismatch at one end, possibly a read error. The rearrangement joins TRBV12-3 or TRBV12-4 to TRBJ2-7; the D is unclear. The CDR3 length is 13 residues. CDR3 sequence (DNA): TGTGCCAGGAGTCCCTTAAGATCCTTCGAGCAGTACTTC. Amino acids: CARSPLRSFEQYF.

In DNA form, the CDR3 reads TGTGCCAGCAGCGCCCCGGACTGGGGGCCACAGACTGAAGCTTTCTTT. Amino acids: CASSAPDWGPQTEAFF. The rearrangement links TRBV7-9 to TRBJ1-1, with D tentatively TRBD1 (6 bases). Germline values: CDR1 SEHNR, CDR2 FQNEAQ (reference sequence). The CDR3 length is 16 residues. Trimming took off 5 bases at V and 5 bases at J, with 21 bases between the two ends.

In its sample, this clonotype was seen a few times. A read error is possible here, since a much larger clone lies one base away. The J gene is TRBJ2-2, the V gene TRBV6-1, with D possibly being TRBD1 (6 bases). This CDR3 is built from 16 residues. Germline lookup yields CDR1 MNHNS and CDR2 SASEGT. Written as DNA, the CDR3 is TGTGCCGGCAGTGCTTTGAGACAGGACAACACCGGGGAGCTGTTTTTT. It codes for CAGSALRQDNTGELFF.

Concerning this clonotype itself: It is unclear where the CDR3 begins or ends on the DNA, so no DNA is shown, and the CDR3 is as TCRdb lists it. This rearrangement joins TRBV29-1 to TRBJ2-7; the tabulated D call, TRBD2, remains unverified against the DNA. The germline gives CDR1 SQVTM, CDR2 ANQGSEA. Including both end residues, the CDR3 is 12 amino acids long. CDR3 sequence reads: CSVGEGSYKQYF.

Of note for this clonotype: Since no conserved phenylalanine or tryptophan closes the CDR3, a read error is the likely cause. The limits of the CDR3 on the DNA are not certain, so only TCRdb's listed CDR3 is given. The chain is built from TRBV11-3 and TRBJ2-1; the table gives TRBD2 as D, unverified against the DNA. The germline gives CDR1 SGHNT, CDR2 YENEEA. Termini included, the CDR3 measures 16 amino acids. The CDR3 spells CANSLSGTSGRGERFL.

With respect to this clonotype: A read error may be the cause here, since a much bigger clone is one base away. The J gene is TRBJ2-3, the V gene TRBV10-3, with 8 bases fitting TRBD2. CDR1 and CDR2 from the germline V gene are ENHRY and SYGVKD. The CDR3 spans 18 residues. After removal of 4 bases from V and 0 bases from J, the junction contained 12 bases not matched to a gene. The CDR3 reads CAISARVLAGLSTDTQYF. The CDR3 DNA sequence: TGTGCCATCAGTGCGCGGGTTTTAGCGGGACTTAGCACAGATACGCAGTATTTT.

On this clonotype itself: One end of the junction varies from germline; a read error may be responsible. The rearrangement links TRBV7-8 to TRBJ2-7, with D perhaps assigned TRBD1 or TRBD2 (5 bases each). This CDR3 has 13 amino acids. The germline CDR1 and CDR2 sequences are SGHVS and FQNEAQ. CDR3 DNA sequence: TGTGCCAGCAGGGGGGATACATTCTACGAGCATTACTTC. As protein: CASRGDTFYEHYF.

Comment on this clonotype: At one of its ends the junction is not consistent with the germline gene, which may arise from a read error. The chain uses TRBV4-1 and TRBJ1-5; tentative D call: TRBD1 (5 bases). The CDR3 is 15 residues long. The germline gives CDR1 MGHRA, CDR2 YSYEKL. This CDR3 reads CASRRGGGDGQPQHF. CDR3 DNA sequence: TGTGCCAGCAGGCGAGGAGGAGGGGACGGTCAGCCCCAGCATTTT.